Listed here is a single T cell receptor beta chain. Its antigen is unidentified. Libraries were prepared by immunoSEQ multiplex PCR; TCRdb keeps only in-frame clonotypes and omits some of them. Altogether 23,000 or so clones are present, around 90% being singletons, with the ten largest covering 25% to 30%. The CDR3 consists of 14 residues. V was shortened by 4 bases and J by 1 base, with 11 bases between the two germline ends. In germline, CDR1 is SGHRS, CDR2 YFSETQ. This entry is derived from a study of T cells in localized non-small cell lung cancer. General observations from the study: Uninvolved neighboring lung showed the greatest T cell clonality, exceeding tumor.

The chain is built from TRBV5-1 and TRBJ2-5, with D uncertain. The source material was peripheral blood mononuclear cells, sampled before any cancer treatment. The clonotype comes from a male donor older than 55 with stage II lung adenocarcinoma. CDR3 loop: CASSPNPTQETQYF. CDR3 coding DNA: TGCGCCAGCAGCCCCAACCCGACCCAAGAGACCCAGTACTTC.